The present T cell receptor beta chain was sequenced within a study of early T cells in non-severe SARS-CoV-2 infection. For the study at large: Unpaired chains resulted from sequencing bulk RNA of unsorted whole blood. Study results and caveats: Lookups in VDJdb leaned toward anti-spike CD8 responses and missed private and CD4 specificities.

Individual cDNA molecules were tagged with unique molecular identifiers. Via MiXCR, TCRdb re-called the 5' RACE reads, giving one row per CDR3 protein. The sample contains tens of thousands of distinct CDR3 sequences, 10% to 15% of which appear only once. CDR3 length equals 15 residues. The germline V gene has CDR1 LGHNA and CDR2 YNFKEQ. V was shortened by 0 bases and J by 1 base, with 7 bases between the two germline ends. This clonotype was counted ten times or more. Its antigen is not known. The sequencing sample was made of whole blood. V and J are TRBV4-2 and TRBJ1-5, with D unresolved. This TCR was sampled from an adult who was a healthcare worker with PCR-confirmed SARS-CoV-2 infection or an uninfected control (not recorded which). This CDR3 is CASSQEMASNQPQHF. DNA for the CDR3: TGTGCCAGCAGCCAAGAGATGGCCAGCAATCAGCCCCAGCATTTT.